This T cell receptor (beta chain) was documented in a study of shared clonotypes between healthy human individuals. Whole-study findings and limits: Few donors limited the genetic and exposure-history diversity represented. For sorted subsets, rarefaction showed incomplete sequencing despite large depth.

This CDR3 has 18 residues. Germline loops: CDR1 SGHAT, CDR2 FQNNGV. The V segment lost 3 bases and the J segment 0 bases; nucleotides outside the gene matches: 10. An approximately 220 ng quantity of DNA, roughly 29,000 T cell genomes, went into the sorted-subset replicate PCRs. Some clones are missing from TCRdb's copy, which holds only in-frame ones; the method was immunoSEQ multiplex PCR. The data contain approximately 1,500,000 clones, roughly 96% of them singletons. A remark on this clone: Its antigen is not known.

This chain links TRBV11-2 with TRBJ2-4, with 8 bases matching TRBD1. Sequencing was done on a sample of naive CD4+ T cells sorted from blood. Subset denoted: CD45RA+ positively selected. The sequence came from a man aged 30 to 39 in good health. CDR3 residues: CASSFLFQGAGAKNIQYF. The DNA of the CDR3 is TGTGCCAGCAGCTTCCTGTTTCAGGGGGCAGGAGCCAAAAACATTCAGTACTTC. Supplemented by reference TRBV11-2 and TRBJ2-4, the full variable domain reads EAGVAQSPRYKIIEKRQSVAFWCNPISGHATLYWYQQILGQGPKLLIQFQNNGVVDDSQLPKDRFSAERLKGVDSTLKIQPAKLEDSAVYLCASSFLFQGAGAKNIQYFGAGTRLSVL.